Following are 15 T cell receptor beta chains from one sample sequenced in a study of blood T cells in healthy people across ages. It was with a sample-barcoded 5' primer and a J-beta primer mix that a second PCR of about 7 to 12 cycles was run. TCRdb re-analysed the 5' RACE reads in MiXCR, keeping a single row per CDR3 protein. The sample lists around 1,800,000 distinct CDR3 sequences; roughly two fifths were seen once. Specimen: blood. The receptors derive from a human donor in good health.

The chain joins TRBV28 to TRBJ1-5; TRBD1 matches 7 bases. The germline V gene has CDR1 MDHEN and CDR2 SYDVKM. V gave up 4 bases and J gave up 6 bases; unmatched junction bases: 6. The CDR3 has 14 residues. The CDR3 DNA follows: TGTGCCAGCAGTTCAGCAGGGGGAATTCAGCCCCAGCATTTT. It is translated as CASSSAGGIQPQHF.

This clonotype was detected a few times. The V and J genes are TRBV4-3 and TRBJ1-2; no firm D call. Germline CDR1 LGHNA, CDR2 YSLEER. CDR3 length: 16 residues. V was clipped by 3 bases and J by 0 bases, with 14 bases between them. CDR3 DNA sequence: TGCGCCAGCAGCCATGGGGATCCGGGAACTAACTATGGCTACACCTTC. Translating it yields CASSHGDPGTNYGYTF.

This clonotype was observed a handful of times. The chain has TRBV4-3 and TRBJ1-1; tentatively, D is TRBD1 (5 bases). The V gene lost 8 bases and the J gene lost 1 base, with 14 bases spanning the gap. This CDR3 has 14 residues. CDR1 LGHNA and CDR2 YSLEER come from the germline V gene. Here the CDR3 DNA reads TGCGCCAGCGGCCCCGGACACCAGAACACTGAAGCTTTCTTT. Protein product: CASGPGHQNTEAFF.

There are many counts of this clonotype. The CDR3 spells CASSLTNTEAFF. Here the CDR3 DNA reads TGTGCCAGCAGTTTGACGAACACTGAAGCTTTCTTT. The V gene is TRBV28, the J gene TRBJ1-1; D uncertain. Germline CDR1 reads MDHEN; CDR2 reads SYDVKM. Trimming took 3 bases from V and 1 from J, leaving 3 bases between them. The CDR3 is 12 residues long.

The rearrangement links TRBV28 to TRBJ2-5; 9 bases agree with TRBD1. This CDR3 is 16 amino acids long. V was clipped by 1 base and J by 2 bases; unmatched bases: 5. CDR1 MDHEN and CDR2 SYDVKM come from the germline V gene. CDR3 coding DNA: TGTGCCAGCAGTTTATTGGGGACAGGGAGACAAGAGACCCAGTACTTC. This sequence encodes CASSLLGTGRQETQYF.

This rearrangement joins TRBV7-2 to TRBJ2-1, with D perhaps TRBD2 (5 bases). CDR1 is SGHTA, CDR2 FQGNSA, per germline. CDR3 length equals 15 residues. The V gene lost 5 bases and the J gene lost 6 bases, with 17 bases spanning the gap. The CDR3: CASSPGVRVGNEQFF. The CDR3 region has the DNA TGTGCCAGCAGCCCCGGGGTGAGGGTGGGCAATGAGCAGTTCTTC.

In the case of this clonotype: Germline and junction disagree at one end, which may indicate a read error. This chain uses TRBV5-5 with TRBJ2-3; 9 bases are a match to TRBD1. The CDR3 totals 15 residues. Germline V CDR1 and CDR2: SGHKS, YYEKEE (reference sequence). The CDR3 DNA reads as TGTGTCAGCAGCTTGGGGACAGGGATTACAGATACGCAGTATTTT. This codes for CVSSLGTGITDTQYF.

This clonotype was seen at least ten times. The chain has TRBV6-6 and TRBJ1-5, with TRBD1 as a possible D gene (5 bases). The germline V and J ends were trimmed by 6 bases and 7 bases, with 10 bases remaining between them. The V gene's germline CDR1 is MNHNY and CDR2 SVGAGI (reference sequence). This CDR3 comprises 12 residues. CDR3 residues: CASSSGLQPQHF. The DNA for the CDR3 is TGTGCCAGCAGCTCAGGGCTCCAGCCCCAGCATTTT.

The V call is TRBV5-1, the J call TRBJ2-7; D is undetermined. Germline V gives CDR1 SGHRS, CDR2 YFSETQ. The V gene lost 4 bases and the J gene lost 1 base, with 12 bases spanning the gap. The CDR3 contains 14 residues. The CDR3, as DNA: TGCGCCAGCAGCGTGAGACTGGAATCCTACGAGCAGTACTTC. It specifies CASSVRLESYEQYF.

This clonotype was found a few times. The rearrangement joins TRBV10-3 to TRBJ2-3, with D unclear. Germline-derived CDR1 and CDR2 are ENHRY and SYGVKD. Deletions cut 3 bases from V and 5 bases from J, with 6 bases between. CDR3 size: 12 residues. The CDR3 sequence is CAISDVGDTQYF. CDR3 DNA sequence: TGTGCCATCAGTGACGTAGGAGATACGCAGTATTTT.

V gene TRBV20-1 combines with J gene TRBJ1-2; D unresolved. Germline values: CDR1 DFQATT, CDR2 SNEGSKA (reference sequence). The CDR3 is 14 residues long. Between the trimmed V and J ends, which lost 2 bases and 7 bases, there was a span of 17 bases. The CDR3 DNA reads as TGCAGTGCTAGATCCCTCAAGGGTCTTGGTGGCTACACCTTC. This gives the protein CSARSLKGLGGYTF.

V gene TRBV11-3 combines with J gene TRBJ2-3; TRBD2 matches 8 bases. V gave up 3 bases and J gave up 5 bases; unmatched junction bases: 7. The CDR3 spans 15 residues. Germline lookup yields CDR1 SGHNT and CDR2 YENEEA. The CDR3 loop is CASSFHGGAGDTQYF. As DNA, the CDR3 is TGTGCCAGCAGCTTCCACGGGGGGGCGGGAGATACGCAGTATTTT.

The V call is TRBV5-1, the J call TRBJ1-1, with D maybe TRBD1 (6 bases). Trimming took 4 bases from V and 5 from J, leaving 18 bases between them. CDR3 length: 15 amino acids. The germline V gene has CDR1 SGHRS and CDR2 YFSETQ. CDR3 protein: CASSRENRVGTEAFF. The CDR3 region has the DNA TGCGCCAGCAGCAGGGAGAACAGGGTTGGTACTGAAGCTTTCTTT.

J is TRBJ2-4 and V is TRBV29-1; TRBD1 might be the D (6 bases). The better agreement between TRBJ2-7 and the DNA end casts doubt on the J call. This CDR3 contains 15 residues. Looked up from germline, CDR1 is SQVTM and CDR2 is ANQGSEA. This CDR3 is CSVLDPTGLRGEQYF. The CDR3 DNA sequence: TGCAGCGTACTTGACCCTACAGGGCTACGGGGCGAGCAGTACTTC.

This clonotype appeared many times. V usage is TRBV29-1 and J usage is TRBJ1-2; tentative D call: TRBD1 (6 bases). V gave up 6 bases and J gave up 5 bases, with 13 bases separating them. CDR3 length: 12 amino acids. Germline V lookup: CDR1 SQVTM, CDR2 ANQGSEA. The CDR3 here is CSVLRGGYGYTF. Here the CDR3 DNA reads TGCAGCGTGCTCAGGGGAGGTTATGGCTACACCTTC.